Included here is one TCR beta chain sequence, with context. Its antigen is still unknown. A multiplex PCR was run with 60 Vbeta primers and 13 Jbeta primers. Only in-frame clones appear in the TCRdb table, and some are missing; sequencing was by immunoSEQ multiplex PCR. This table has approximately 140,000 clones, roughly 78% appearing once. The entry originates in a study of cytomegalovirus exposure and HLA in healthy donors. Regarding the study as a whole: The study recorded some 160 TCR beta chains that were cytomegalovirus-associated.

CDR1 and CDR2 from the germline V gene are LNHDA and SQIVND (reference sequence). The length of the CDR3 is 16 residues. The sample comprised PBMCs. This sequence was found in a man in his forties or fifties in good health and CMV-seropositive. This chain connects TRBV19 to TRBJ2-5, with TRBD1 matching over 11 bases. The J call could be wrong; TRBJ2-7 is a better fit for the DNA end. The DNA of the CDR3 is TGTGCCAGTAGTTTCCCTTCCGGGACAGGGGGCTACGAGCAGTACTTC. As protein: CASSFPSGTGGYEQYF.